A single sample gave rise to the 28 T cell receptor beta chains below, sequenced in a study of blood T cell repertoires in COVID-19. Sequencing was performed with immunoSEQ multiplex PCR; in TCRdb, only in-frame clones are kept and a portion is missing. Here the sample spans roughly 180,000 clones, roughly 82% being singletons. Specimen: PBMCs or T cells enriched from blood (not recorded which). These receptors originate from a man over 45 who had recovered from COVID-19.

The genes are TRBV3-1 (or the pseudogene TRBV3-2) and TRBJ1-4; 7 nucleotides agree with TRBD1. This CDR3 has 14 amino acids. After removal of 8 bases from V and 0 bases from J, the junction contained 3 bases not matched to a gene. Germline CDR1 is LGHDT and CDR2 is YNNKEL (reference sequence). CDR3 in amino acids: CASATGATNEKLFF. The DNA for the CDR3 is TGTGCCAGCGCCACAGGGGCAACTAATGAAAAACTGTTTTTT.

This chain uses TRBV6-5 with TRBJ1-5, with D possibly being TRBD1 (5 bases). Germline CDR1 MNHEY, CDR2 SVGAGI. CDR3 length equals 15 residues. Trimming took off 6 bases at V and 0 bases at J, with 12 bases between the two ends. The CDR3 spells CASRGGGNSNQPQHF. DNA for the CDR3: TGTGCCAGCAGGGGGGGAGGGAATAGCAATCAGCCCCAGCATTTT.

This chain links TRBV11-2 with TRBJ2-5, with 11 bases that match TRBD2. The germline V gene has CDR1 SGHAT and CDR2 FQNNGV. This CDR3 contains 15 residues. V dropped 6 bases and J dropped 0; count of bases not matched to a gene: 3. The DNA for the CDR3 is TGTGCCAGCAGTTCTAGCGGGAGGAACCAAGAGACCCAGTACTTC. It encodes CASSSSGRNQETQYF.

This chain links TRBV3-1 (or the pseudogene TRBV3-2) with TRBJ2-7, with D possibly being TRBD1 (7 bases). Looked up from germline, CDR1 is LGHDT and CDR2 is YNNKEL (reference sequence). V was trimmed by 0 bases and J by 6 bases, leaving 12 bases between them. The CDR3 is 14 residues long. The CDR3 DNA follows: TGTGCCAGCAGCCAAGAGAGGGGGCGGGGCGAGCAGTACTTC. Translation: CASSQERGRGEQYF.

This chain links TRBV5-1 with TRBJ2-2; a weak D match, TRBD1 (6 bases). CDR1 and CDR2 (germline): SGHRS, YFSETQ. Trimming pared 4 bases from V and 5 bases from J, leaving 12 bases between. This CDR3 region has 14 residues. CDR3 DNA sequence: TGCGCCAGCAGCGAGACCCAGGGGACCGGGGAGCTGTTTTTT. Its translation is CASSETQGTGELFF.

The chain uses TRBV29-1 and TRBJ2-7, with D perhaps matching TRBD1 (6 bases). There are 10 residues in the CDR3. Germline values: CDR1 SQVTM, CDR2 ANQGSEA. V was cut by 6 bases and J by 6 bases, with 9 bases left in between. This CDR3 reads CSVLRGEQYF. In DNA form, the CDR3 reads TGCAGCGTCCTCAGGGGCGAGCAGTACTTC.

The J gene is TRBJ2-1, the V gene TRBV18, with D possibly being TRBD2 (5 bases). The germline gives CDR1 KGHSH, CDR2 LQKENI. CDR3 length: 13 residues. Trimming took 2 bases from V and 5 from J, leaving 7 bases between them. The CDR3 sequence: CASSPGLNNEQFF. The CDR3 DNA sequence: TGTGCCAGCTCACCAGGACTGAACAATGAGCAGTTCTTC.

This chain uses TRBV29-1 with TRBJ2-3, with 7 bases identical to TRBD2. This CDR3 has 15 residues. The trim removed 3 bases at V and 5 bases at J, leaving 11 bases unmatched. Germline CDR1 and CDR2: SQVTM and ANQGSEA. The CDR3 spells CSVETGRTGGDTQYF. DNA of the CDR3: TGCAGCGTTGAGACGGGGAGAACGGGGGGAGATACGCAGTATTTT.

J is TRBJ2-7 and V is TRBV28; TRBD2 agrees at 7 bases. This CDR3 region has 15 residues. V was pared by 2 bases and J by 1 base, with 5 bases of the junction left unmatched. Germline CDR1 and CDR2: MDHEN and SYDVKM. The CDR3: CASSLLSSGSYEQYF. CDR3 sequence (DNA): TGTGCCAGCAGTTTACTCTCTAGCGGATCCTACGAGCAGTACTTC.

This clone is termed large. V usage is TRBV3-1 (or the pseudogene TRBV3-2) and J usage is TRBJ2-1; the match to TRBD2 covers 10 bases. The germline V gene has CDR1 LGHDT and CDR2 YNNKEL (reference sequence). CDR3 length equals 16 residues. V gave up 4 bases and J gave up 8 bases; unmatched junction bases: 11. The CDR3 DNA reads as TGTGCCAGCAGCCGGCGGGTAGCGGGGGGCGCGGATGAGCAGTTCTTC. It specifies CASSRRVAGGADEQFF.

This chain links TRBV29-1 with TRBJ1-1, with 7 nucleotides matching TRBD1. The CDR3 length is 11 residues. The V and J ends lost 6 bases and 5 bases, in that order; junction bases with no gene match: 3. Germline V gene data show CDR1 as SQVTM and CDR2 as ANQGSEA. The CDR3 protein is CSVHRGTEAFF. The DNA for the CDR3 is TGCAGCGTGCACAGGGGAACTGAAGCTTTCTTT.

CDR3 residues: CASSRRSHGTGTGGYTF. CDR3 nucleotides: TGTGCCAGCAGCCGTAGGTCCCACGGGACAGGGACGGGTGGCTACACCTTC. The V gene is TRBV7-2, the J gene TRBJ1-2; TRBD1 agrees at 9 bases. The junction had 17 bases not matched to a gene; V was cut back by 5 bases and J by 7 bases. CDR3 length equals 17 residues. CDR1 is SGHTA, CDR2 FQGNSA, per germline.

V is TRBV5-1 and J is TRBJ2-1, with TRBD1 matching 7 bases. With V trimmed by 3 bases and J by 3 bases, 6 bases remained unmatched. The germline gives CDR1 SGHRS, CDR2 YFSETQ. The CDR3 sequence is 15 residues long. In DNA form, the CDR3 reads TGCGCCAGCAGCTGGGGGACAGTAAGCTACAATGAGCAGTTCTTC. Its translation: CASSWGTVSYNEQFF.

The V gene is TRBV5-1, the J gene TRBJ2-5; possible D gene TRBD1, 6 bases. There are 16 residues in the CDR3. Trimming removed 0 bases from V and 4 bases from J, with 16 bases in between. Per the germline V gene, CDR1 is SGHRS and CDR2 is YFSETQ. As DNA, the CDR3 is TGCGCCAGCAGCTTGGGGTCCAGGGTAGGGGGAGAGACCCAGTACTTC. It translates to CASSLGSRVGGETQYF.

This chain uses TRBV15 with TRBJ1-6, with D possibly being TRBD1 (5 bases). CDR3 length: 15 residues. Germline V lookup: CDR1 LNHNV, CDR2 YYDKDF (reference sequence). The V and J ends lost 0 bases and 10 bases respectively, with 13 bases between them. The CDR3 protein is CATSRDLAGKSPLHF. CDR3 nucleotide sequence: TGTGCCACCAGCAGAGATTTGGCAGGGAAATCACCCCTCCACTTT.

CDR3 sequence: CAWSVPSGVTDTQYF. The CDR3 coding sequence is TGTGCCTGGAGTGTACCTAGCGGGGTCACAGATACGCAGTATTTT. V and J are TRBV30 and TRBJ2-3; 9 nucleotides match TRBD2. Germline V gene lookup returns CDR1 GTSNPN and CDR2 SVGIG (reference sequence). This CDR3 comprises 15 residues. V lost 0 bases, J lost 2 bases, and 3 bases stayed unmatched.

The J gene is TRBJ2-2, the V gene TRBV2; D gene uncertain. Per the germline V gene, CDR1 is SNHLY and CDR2 is FYNNEI. The CDR3 sequence is 11 residues long. The germline V and J ends were trimmed by 6 bases and 5 bases, with 4 bases remaining between them. The DNA for the CDR3 is TGTGCCAGCAGGTTAACCGGGGAGCTGTTTTTT. This codes for CASRLTGELFF.

The rearrangement uses TRBV10-2 and TRBJ2-1, with 10 bases fitting TRBD1. V lost 4 bases and J lost 6; bases outside the gene matches: 0. The CDR3 contains 13 residues. Per germline, CDR1 WSHSY and CDR2 SAAADI. The CDR3 bases are TGCGCCAGCAGTGGGACAGGGGGCAATGAGCAGTTCTTC. Translated: CASSGTGGNEQFF.

This clone was counted between two and nine times. V is TRBV28 and J is TRBJ1-2; possibly TRBD1 for D (6 bases). With 6 bases removed from V and 2 bases from J, the gap between germline ends came to 10 bases. The CDR3 covers 13 residues. CDR1 MDHEN and CDR2 SYDVKM come from the germline V gene. CDR3 amino acids: CASSRGQNYGYTF. The CDR3 nucleotides read TGTGCCAGCAGCCGAGGACAGAACTATGGCTACACCTTC.

The chain recombines TRBV2 with TRBJ2-7; 8 bases fit TRBD1. V shed 5 bases and J 0 bases; nucleotides not matched to a gene: 12. In germline, CDR1 is SNHLY, CDR2 FYNNEI. The CDR3 runs 17 residues. DNA for the CDR3: TGTGCCAGCAGTAAAGAACCCGGGACAGGAATCTCCTACGAGCAGTACTTC. This encodes CASSKEPGTGISYEQYF.

The CDR3 bases are TGTGCCAGCAGTGTACCCCTGGGACAGAAAAAAGAGACCCAGTACTTC. Protein: CASSVPLGQKKETQYF. The chain carries TRBV2 and TRBJ2-5; TRBD1 agrees at 7 bases. From germline, CDR1 is SNHLY and CDR2 FYNNEI. CDR3 length: 16 residues. V lost 4 bases to trimming and J lost 3 bases; unmatched junction nucleotides: 11.

The V gene is TRBV5-1, the J gene TRBJ2-1; 7 bases align to TRBD2. Losses at the gene ends were 1 base for V and 3 bases for J; bases not matched to a gene: 7. The CDR3 length is 16 residues. Per the germline V gene, CDR1 is SGHRS and CDR2 is YFSETQ. The CDR3 sequence is CASSLSSAGVYNEQFF. CDR3 coding DNA: TGCGCCAGCAGCTTGTCTTCGGCGGGAGTCTACAATGAGCAGTTCTTC.

This clone was counted only a few times. The chain combines TRBV5-1 with TRBJ2-4; the D gene is possibly TRBD1 (6 bases). This CDR3 region has 14 residues. CDR1 and CDR2 from the germline V gene are SGHRS and YFSETQ. V lost 2 bases and J lost 6, with 12 bases in between. DNA for the CDR3: TGCGCCAGCAGCTTCGGACAGCAGCGAAACATTCAGTACTTC. It yields the protein CASSFGQQRNIQYF. The variable domain in full, completed from reference TRBV5-1 and TRBJ2-4, reads KAGVTQTPRYLIKTRGQQVTLSCSPISGHRSVSWYQQTPGQGLQFLFEYFSETQRNKGNFPGRFSGRQFSNSRSEMNVSTLELGDSALYLCASSFGQQRNIQYFGAGTRLSVL.

The chain combines TRBV5-1 with TRBJ1-3, with 9 bases identical to TRBD1. This CDR3 has 13 amino acids. The germline V gene encodes CDR1 SGHRS and CDR2 YFSETQ. V shed 7 bases, J shed 2 bases, and the junction held 1 base outside the gene matches. The CDR3 coding sequence is TGCGCCAGCGGGACAGGGACTGGAAACACCATATATTTT. Protein product: CASGTGTGNTIYF.

The gene calls are TRBV7-2 and TRBJ2-7, with a possible D match to TRBD2 (6 bases). Germline CDR1 and CDR2: SGHTA and FQGNSA. V gave up 5 bases and J gave up 3 bases, with 11 bases separating them. This CDR3 has 13 amino acids. The CDR3 sequence is CASSPGDRYEQYF. The CDR3 DNA sequence: TGTGCCAGCAGCCCGGGAGATCGCTACGAGCAGTACTTC.

This clone has just one count. The J gene is TRBJ1-1, the V gene TRBV11-2; D not certain. CDR3 length: 15 residues. Germline V gives CDR1 SGHAT, CDR2 FQNNGV. The germline V and J ends were trimmed by 0 bases and 8 bases, with 16 bases remaining between them. CDR3: CASSLDRGAGREAFF. The CDR3 nucleotides read TGTGCCAGCAGCTTAGATCGAGGCGCTGGTAGGGAAGCTTTCTTT. Using reference TRBV11-2 and TRBJ1-1 for the parts outside the CDR3, the full variable domain is EAGVAQSPRYKIIEKRQSVAFWCNPISGHATLYWYQQILGQGPKLLIQFQNNGVVDDSQLPKDRFSAERLKGVDSTLKIQPAKLEDSAVYLCASSLDRGAGREAFFGQGTRLTVV.

V gene TRBV7-2 combines with J gene TRBJ2-5; a possible D gene is TRBD2 (5 bases). Germline V gene lookup returns CDR1 SGHTA and CDR2 FQGNSA. The CDR3 is made up of 13 amino acids. The germline V and J ends were trimmed by 3 bases and 5 bases, with 10 bases remaining between them. The CDR3 DNA is TGTGCCAGCAGCTTGAAGCGCGGGGAGACCCAGTACTTC. It codes for CASSLKRGETQYF.

CDR3 protein: CASSLQGGGTDTQYF. The CDR3 DNA is TGTGCCAGCAGCCTACAGGGGGGTGGCACAGATACGCAGTATTTT. The chain recombines TRBV7-2 with TRBJ2-3; 8 bases fit TRBD1. The CDR3 length is 15 residues. After removal of 5 bases from V and 1 base from J, the junction contained 5 bases not matched to a gene. From germline, CDR1 is SGHTA and CDR2 FQGNSA.